These 9 T cell receptor beta chains share one sample of origin, sequenced in a study of early T cells in non-severe SARS-CoV-2 infection (dated by TCRdb to the early 2020s). The library was generated by 5' RACE. The listed sequencing device is NextSeq 500. TCRdb's own reprocessing of the public reads used fastp at Q25 and MiXCR and kept productive beta chains. Identical CDR3 protein sequences are pooled into one entry, listed with their most common genes and DNA. The sample table shows roughly 50,000 distinct CDR3 sequences, and around 8% are seen once. The ten largest clones represent 3.5% to 4.5% of the sample. The source material was whole blood. The receptors come from an adult who was a healthcare worker with PCR-confirmed SARS-CoV-2 infection or an uninfected control (not recorded which).

The chain has TRBV6-5 and TRBJ2-3, with D possibly TRBD1 on 5 matching bases. CDR1 and CDR2 from the germline V gene are MNHEY and SVGAGI. The CDR3 sequence is 16 residues long. The V end lost 4 bases, the J end lost 4 bases, and 18 bases lay between the germline ends. The CDR3 loop reads CASSLFAGIVADTQYF. The CDR3 bases are TGTGCCAGCAGTTTATTTGCAGGGATCGTGGCAGATACGCAGTATTTT.

This clonotype was seen ten or more times. The genes are TRBV29-1 and TRBJ2-7; D unclear. The CDR3 length is 12 residues. The V end was cut by 4 bases, the J end by 0 bases, with 7 bases between. CDR1 SQVTM and CDR2 ANQGSEA come from the germline V gene. CDR3 DNA sequence: TGCAGCGTTGGAGGCCGCTCCTACGAGCAGTACTTC. As protein: CSVGGRSYEQYF.

The CDR3 region is CASSLMSARQETQYF. The CDR3 region has the DNA TGTGCCAGCAGCTTAATGTCAGCCAGACAAGAGACCCAGTACTTC. The V and J genes are TRBV7-2 and TRBJ2-5; D remains ambiguous. V was clipped by 2 bases and J by 2 bases, with 12 bases between them. The CDR3 runs 15 residues. CDR1 SGHTA and CDR2 FQGNSA come from the germline V gene. Full variable domain (outside the CDR3, taken from reference TRBV7-2 and TRBJ2-5): GAGVSQSPSNKVTEKGKDVELRCDPISGHTALYWYRQSLGQGLEFLIYFQGNSAPDKSGLPSDRFSAERTGGSVSTLTIQRTQQEDSAVYLCASSLMSARQETQYFGPGTRLLVL.

This sequence joins TRBV18 and TRBJ2-1; a weak D match, TRBD2 (5 bases). CDR3 length: 15 amino acids. V lost 6 bases and J 9 bases, leaving 21 bases between the germline ends. Looked up from germline, CDR1 is KGHSH and CDR2 is LQKENI. The CDR3 DNA reads as TGTGCCAGCTCGCAAATACAGACTACCGACTCTGAGCAGTTCTTC. It is translated as CASSQIQTTDSEQFF.

This chain uses TRBV11-2 with TRBJ2-3; a possible D gene is TRBD1 (6 bases). The CDR3 loop spans 13 amino acids. V lost 5 bases, J lost 0 bases, and 6 bases lay in between. Germline values: CDR1 SGHAT, CDR2 FQNNGV. The CDR3 spells CASSDRSTDTQYF. The CDR3 nucleotides read TGTGCCAGCAGCGACAGGAGCACAGATACGCAGTATTTT. The complete variable domain, with remaining parts taken from reference TRBV11-2 and TRBJ2-3, reads EAGVAQSPRYKIIEKRQSVAFWCNPISGHATLYWYQQILGQGPKLLIQFQNNGVVDDSQLPKDRFSAERLKGVDSTLKIQPAKLEDSAVYLCASSDRSTDTQYFGPGTRLTVL.

This clonotype turned up a few times. The V gene is TRBV12-3 or TRBV12-4, the J gene TRBJ2-7; D call uncertain. The ends were cut back, 1 base at V and 6 bases at J, with 7 bases in the middle. The CDR3 has 12 amino acids. The CDR3 coding sequence is TGTGCCAGCAGTTTAGGGGCAGGCGAGCAGTACTTC. It encodes CASSLGAGEQYF.

A few counts support this clonotype. CDR3 sequence (DNA): TGTGCCAGCAGTCCTCGGGGGCTAGCCGGGGGCAATGAGCAGTTCTTC. The encoded protein is CASSPRGLAGGNEQFF. The chain joins TRBV27 to TRBJ2-1; D assignment may be TRBD1 or TRBD2 (6 bases each). Between the trimmed V and J ends, which lost 5 bases and 6 bases, there was a span of 20 bases. The germline CDR1 and CDR2 sequences are MNHEY and SMNVEV (reference sequence). The CDR3 consists of 16 residues.

This clonotype was seen more than once but under ten times. V usage is TRBV20-1 and J usage is TRBJ2-7; D is possibly TRBD2 (5 bases). The CDR3 is made up of 13 amino acids. Between the trimmed V and J ends, which lost 3 bases and 10 bases, there was a span of 19 bases. In germline, CDR1 is DFQATT, CDR2 SNEGSKA (reference sequence). CDR3 sequence (DNA): TGCAGTGCTAGCCTGCCGGGTCTAGCTCTTCAGTACTTC. It yields the protein CSASLPGLALQYF.

There are many counts of this clonotype. The V and J genes are TRBV2 and TRBJ2-6, with TRBD1 as a possible D gene (5 bases). The CDR3 is 15 amino acids. Trimming removed 5 bases from V and 2 bases from J, with 10 bases in between. Germline CDR1 SNHLY, CDR2 FYNNEI. CDR3 sequence (DNA): TGTGCCAGCAGTACAGGTCAGGCTGGGGCCAACGTCCTGACTTTC. Translating it yields CASSTGQAGANVLTF.